This record concerns one T cell receptor (beta chain) sequence. Its antigen is still unknown. The CDR3 is 12 amino acids. V lost 10 bases and J 5 bases, leaving 11 bases between the germline ends. Germline V gene sequence: CDR1 MNHEY, CDR2 SMNVEV (reference sequence). Repertoires were generated with immunoSEQ multiplex PCR, while TCRdb's copy carries only in-frame clones and drops some. This repertoire shows roughly 11,000 clones, approximately 89% found once; its top ten account for under 0.45%. This entry is derived from a study of regulatory dendritic cells for organ transplantation. On the study more broadly: Monocytes received vitamin D3 on days 0 and 4, IL-10 on day 4. Dendritic cell cultures received LPS on day 6.

Findings of the study overall: Memory CD8+ clonal expansion seemed more limited with regulatory than mature dendritic cells. Naive T cells showed high diversity, memory cells less, memory CD8+ least.

Allogeneic regulatory or mature dendritic cells were co-cultured for four to six days with CFSE-labeled sorted T cells at 1:10. This receptor was identified in a human donor in good health. The V and J genes are TRBV27 and TRBJ2-2; D not certain. Input material: naive CD8+ T cells from blood cultured with dendritic cells. As to subset: CD45RA+ naive T cells. The CDR3 nucleotides are TGTGCCACCTCAGGAGTTACCGGGGAGCTGTTTTTT. This gives the protein CATSGVTGELFF.